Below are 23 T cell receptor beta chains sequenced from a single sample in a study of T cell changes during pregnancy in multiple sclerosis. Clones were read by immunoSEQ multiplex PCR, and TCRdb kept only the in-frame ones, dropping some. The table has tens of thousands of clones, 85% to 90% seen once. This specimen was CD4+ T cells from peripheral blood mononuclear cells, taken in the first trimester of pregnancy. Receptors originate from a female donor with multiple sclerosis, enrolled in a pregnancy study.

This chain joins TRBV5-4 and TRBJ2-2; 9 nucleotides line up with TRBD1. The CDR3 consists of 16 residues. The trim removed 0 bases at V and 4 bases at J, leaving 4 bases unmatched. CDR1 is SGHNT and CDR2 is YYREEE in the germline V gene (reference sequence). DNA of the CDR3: TGTGCCAGCAGCTTGGGGGGACAGGGATTCACCGGGGAGCTGTTTTTT. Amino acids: CASSLGGQGFTGELFF.

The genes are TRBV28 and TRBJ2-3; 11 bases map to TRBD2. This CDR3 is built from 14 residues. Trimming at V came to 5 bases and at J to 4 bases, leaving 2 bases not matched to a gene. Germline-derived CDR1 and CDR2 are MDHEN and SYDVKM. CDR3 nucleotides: TGTGCCAGCAGTGCTAGCGGGAGGCCAGATACGCAGTATTTT. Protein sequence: CASSASGRPDTQYF.

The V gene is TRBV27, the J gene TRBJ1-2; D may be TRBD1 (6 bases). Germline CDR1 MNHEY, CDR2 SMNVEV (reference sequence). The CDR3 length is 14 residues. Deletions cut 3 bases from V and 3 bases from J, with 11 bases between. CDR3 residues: CASSFHGGDYGYTF. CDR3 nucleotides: TGTGCCAGCAGTTTCCATGGGGGCGACTATGGCTACACCTTC.

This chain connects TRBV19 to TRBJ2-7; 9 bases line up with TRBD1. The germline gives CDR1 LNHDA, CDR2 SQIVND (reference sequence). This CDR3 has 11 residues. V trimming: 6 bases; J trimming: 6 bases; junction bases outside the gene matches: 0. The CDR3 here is CASRDRGEQYF. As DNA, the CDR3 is TGTGCCAGTAGGGACAGGGGCGAGCAGTACTTC. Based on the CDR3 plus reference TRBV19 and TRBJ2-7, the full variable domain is DGGITQSPKYLFRKEGQNVTLSCEQNLNHDAMYWYRQDPGQGLRLIYYSQIVNDFQKGDIAEGYSVSREKKESFPLTVTSAQKNPTAFYLCASRDRGEQYFGPGTRLTVT.

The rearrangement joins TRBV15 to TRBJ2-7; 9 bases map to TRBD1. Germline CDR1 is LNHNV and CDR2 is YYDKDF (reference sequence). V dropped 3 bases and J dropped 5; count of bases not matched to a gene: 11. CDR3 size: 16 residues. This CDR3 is CATSSRRTGGSDEQYF. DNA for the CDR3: TGTGCCACCAGCAGTCGCCGAACAGGGGGCAGCGACGAGCAGTACTTC. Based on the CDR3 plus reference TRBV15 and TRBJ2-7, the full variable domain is DAMVIQNPRYQVTQFGKPVTLSCSQTLNHNVMYWYQQKSSQAPKLLFHYYDKDFNNEADTPDNFQSRRPNTSFCFLDIRSPGLGDTAMYLCATSSRRTGGSDEQYFGPGTRLTVT.

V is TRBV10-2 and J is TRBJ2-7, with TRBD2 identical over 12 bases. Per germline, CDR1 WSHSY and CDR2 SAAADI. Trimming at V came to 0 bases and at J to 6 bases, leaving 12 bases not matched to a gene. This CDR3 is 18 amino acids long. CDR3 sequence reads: CASSESPSGRAGSGEQYF. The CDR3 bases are TGCGCCAGCAGTGAGTCTCCTAGCGGGAGGGCCGGGAGCGGCGAGCAGTACTTC.

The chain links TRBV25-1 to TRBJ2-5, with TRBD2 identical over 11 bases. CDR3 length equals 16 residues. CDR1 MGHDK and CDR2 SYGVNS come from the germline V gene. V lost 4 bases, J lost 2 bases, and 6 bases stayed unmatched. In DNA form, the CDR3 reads TGTGCCAGCAGTGGACTAGCGGGACGATCGCAAGAGACCCAGTACTTC. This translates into CASSGLAGRSQETQYF.

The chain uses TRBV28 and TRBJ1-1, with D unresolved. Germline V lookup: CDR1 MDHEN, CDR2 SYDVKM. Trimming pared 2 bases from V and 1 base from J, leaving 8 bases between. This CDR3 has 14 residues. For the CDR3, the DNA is TGTGCCAGCAGTTTAAGAGCGGAGAACACTGAAGCTTTCTTT. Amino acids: CASSLRAENTEAFF. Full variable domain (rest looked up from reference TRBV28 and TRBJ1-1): DVKVTQSSRYLVKRTGEKVFLECVQDMDHENMFWYRQDPGLGLRLIYFSYDVKMKEKGDIPEGYSVSREKKERFSLILESASTNQTSMYLCASSLRAENTEAFFGQGTRLTVV.

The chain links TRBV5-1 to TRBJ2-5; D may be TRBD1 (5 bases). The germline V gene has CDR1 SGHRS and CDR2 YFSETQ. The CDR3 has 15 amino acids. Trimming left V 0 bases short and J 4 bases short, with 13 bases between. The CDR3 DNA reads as TGCGCCAGCAGCTTGGGGCAGGGCTGGGGAGAGACCCAGTACTTC. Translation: CASSLGQGWGETQYF.

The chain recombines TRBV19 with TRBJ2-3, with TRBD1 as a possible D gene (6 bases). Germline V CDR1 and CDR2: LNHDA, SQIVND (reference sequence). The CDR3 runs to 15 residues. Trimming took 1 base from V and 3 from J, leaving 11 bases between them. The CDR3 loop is CASSIVAQGTDTQYF. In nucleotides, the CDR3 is TGTGCCAGTAGTATAGTGGCACAGGGTACAGATACGCAGTATTTT.

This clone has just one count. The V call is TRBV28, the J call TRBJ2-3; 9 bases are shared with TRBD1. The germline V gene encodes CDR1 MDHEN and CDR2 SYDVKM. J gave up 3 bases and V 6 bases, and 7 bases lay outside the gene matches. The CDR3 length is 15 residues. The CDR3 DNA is TGTGCCAGCAGCGCACCACAGGGGGCAACAGATACGCAGTATTTT. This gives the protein CASSAPQGATDTQYF.

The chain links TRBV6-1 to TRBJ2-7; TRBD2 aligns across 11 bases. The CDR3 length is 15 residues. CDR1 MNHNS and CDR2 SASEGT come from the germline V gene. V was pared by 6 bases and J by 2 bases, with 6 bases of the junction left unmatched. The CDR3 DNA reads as TGTGCCAGCAGATTCATAGCGGGAGGGGCCTACGAGCAGTACTTC. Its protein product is CASRFIAGGAYEQYF.

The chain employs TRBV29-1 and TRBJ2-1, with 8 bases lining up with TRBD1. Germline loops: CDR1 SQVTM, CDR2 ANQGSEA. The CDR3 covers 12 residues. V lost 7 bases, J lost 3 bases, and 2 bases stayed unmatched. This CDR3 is CSGDRSYNEQFF. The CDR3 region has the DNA TGCAGCGGGGACAGGAGCTACAATGAGCAGTTCTTC.

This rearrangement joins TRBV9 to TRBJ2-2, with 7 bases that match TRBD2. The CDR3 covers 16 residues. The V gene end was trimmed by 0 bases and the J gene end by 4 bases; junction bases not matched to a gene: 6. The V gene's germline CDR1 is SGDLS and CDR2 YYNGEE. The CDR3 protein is CASSVEAGSTTGELFF. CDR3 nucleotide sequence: TGTGCCAGCAGCGTAGAAGCGGGGTCGACCACCGGGGAGCTGTTTTTT.

The CDR3 DNA is TGTGCCAGCAGCGTCTCTGGGGCAGGGGGCCTCCAAGAGACCCAGTACTTC. Protein sequence: CASSVSGAGGLQETQYF. The chain combines TRBV9 with TRBJ2-5; 8 nucleotides match TRBD1. The CDR3 sequence is 17 residues long. Trimming at V came to 2 bases and at J to 1 base, leaving 10 bases not matched to a gene. Germline V gene data show CDR1 as SGDLS and CDR2 as YYNGEE. The whole variable domain, filled in from reference TRBV9 and TRBJ2-5, reads DSGVTQTPKHLITATGQRVTLRCSPRSGDLSVYWYQQSLDQGLQFLIQYYNGEERAKGNILERFSAQQFPDLHSELNLSSLELGDSALYFCASSVSGAGGLQETQYFGPGTRLLVL.

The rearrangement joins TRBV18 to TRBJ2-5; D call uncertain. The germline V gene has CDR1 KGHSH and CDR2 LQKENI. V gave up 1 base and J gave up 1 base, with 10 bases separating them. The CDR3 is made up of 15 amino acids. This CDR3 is CASSPLQHSQETQYF. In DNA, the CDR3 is TGTGCCAGCTCACCACTCCAGCACAGCCAAGAGACCCAGTACTTC. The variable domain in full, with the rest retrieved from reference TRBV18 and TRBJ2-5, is NAGVMQNPRHLVRRRGQEARLRCSPMKGHSHVYWYRQLPEEGLKFMVYLQKENIIDESGMPKERFSAEFPKEGPSILRIQQVVRGDSAAYFCASSPLQHSQETQYFGPGTRLLVL.

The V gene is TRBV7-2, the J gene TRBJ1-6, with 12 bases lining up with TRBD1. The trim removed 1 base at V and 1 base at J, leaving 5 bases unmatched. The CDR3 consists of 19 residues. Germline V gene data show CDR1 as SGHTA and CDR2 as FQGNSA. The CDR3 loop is CASSLGGTGGRSYNSPLHF. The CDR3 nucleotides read TGTGCCAGCAGCTTAGGGGGGACAGGGGGCAGGTCCTATAATTCACCCCTCCACTTT. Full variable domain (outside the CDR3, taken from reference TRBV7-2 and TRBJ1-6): GAGVSQSPSNKVTEKGKDVELRCDPISGHTALYWYRQSLGQGLEFLIYFQGNSAPDKSGLPSDRFSAERTGGSVSTLTIQRTQQEDSAVYLCASSLGGTGGRSYNSPLHFGNGTRLTVT.

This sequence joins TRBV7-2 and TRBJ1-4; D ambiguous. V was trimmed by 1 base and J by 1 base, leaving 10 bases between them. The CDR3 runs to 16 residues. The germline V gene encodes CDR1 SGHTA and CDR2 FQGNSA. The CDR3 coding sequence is TGTGCCAGCAGCTTAGGCAGTTCGGGAACTAATGAAAAACTGTTTTTT. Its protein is CASSLGSSGTNEKLFF.

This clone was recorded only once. This chain's CDR3 is CASRRDRGTDTQYF. The DNA of the CDR3 is TGTGCCAGCAGGAGGGACAGGGGCACAGATACGCAGTATTTT. This chain connects TRBV7-2 to TRBJ2-3, with 9 bases fitting TRBD1. The CDR3 is made up of 14 amino acids. Per the germline V gene, CDR1 is SGHTA and CDR2 is FQGNSA. Unmatched junction bases numbered 2, after V lost 6 bases and J lost 1 base.

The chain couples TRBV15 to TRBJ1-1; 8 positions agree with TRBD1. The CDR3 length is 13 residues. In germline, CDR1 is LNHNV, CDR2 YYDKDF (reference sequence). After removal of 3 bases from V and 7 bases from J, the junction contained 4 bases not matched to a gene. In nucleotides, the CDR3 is TGTGCCACCAGCAGGACAGGGGCCCGTGAAGCTTTCTTT. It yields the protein CATSRTGAREAFF.

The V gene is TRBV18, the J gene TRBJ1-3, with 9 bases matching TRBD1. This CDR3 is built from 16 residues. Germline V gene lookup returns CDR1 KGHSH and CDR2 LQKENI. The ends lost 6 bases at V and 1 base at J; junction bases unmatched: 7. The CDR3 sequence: CASSRAGTGSGNTIYF. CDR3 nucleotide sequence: TGTGCCAGCTCCCGCGCCGGGACAGGGTCTGGAAACACCATATATTTT.

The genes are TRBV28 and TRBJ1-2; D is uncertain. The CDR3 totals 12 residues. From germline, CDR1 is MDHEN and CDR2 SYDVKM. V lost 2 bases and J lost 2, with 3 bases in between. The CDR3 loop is CASSLQNYGYTF. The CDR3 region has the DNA TGTGCCAGCAGTTTACAGAACTATGGCTACACCTTC.

This CDR3 is CASRTGYEQYF. In DNA, the CDR3 is TGTGCCAGCAGGACAGGCTACGAGCAGTACTTC. The V call is TRBV6-5, the J call TRBJ2-7, with D tentatively TRBD1 (6 bases). V was pared by 6 bases and J by 3 bases, with 6 bases between. The CDR3 extends over 11 amino acids. Per germline, CDR1 MNHEY and CDR2 SVGAGI.